The 27 T cell receptor beta chains below all came from one sample that was sequenced in a study of blood T cell repertoires in COVID-19. Repertoires were generated with immunoSEQ multiplex PCR, while TCRdb's copy carries only in-frame clones and drops some. The table records around 220,000 clones, roughly 80% of them present only once. Sequencing input: peripheral blood. These receptors were collected from a woman of 80 years or more with acute or convalescent COVID-19.

This sequence joins TRBV6-2 or TRBV6-3 and TRBJ2-7; D uncertain. V shed 2 bases and J shed 3 bases, with 8 bases lying between them. The CDR3 is 13 amino acids. Per the germline V gene, CDR1 is MNHEY and CDR2 is SVGEGT. The CDR3 coding sequence is TGTGCCAGCAGTTACCCCAACAGCTACGAGCAGTACTTC. Its protein is CASSYPNSYEQYF.

This clone was detected only once. V usage is TRBV3-1 (or the pseudogene TRBV3-2) and J usage is TRBJ2-1; a possible D gene is TRBD1 (5 bases). Trimming pared 0 bases from V and 4 bases from J, leaving 19 bases between. Germline V gene data show CDR1 as LGHDT and CDR2 as YNNKEL (reference sequence). The CDR3 has 18 residues. The CDR3 DNA reads TGTGCCAGCAGCCAAGAATTAGGCGCACAGGCACCGTACAATGAGCAGTTCTTC. Residues: CASSQELGAQAPYNEQFF.

The chain uses TRBV29-1 and TRBJ2-1, with D tentatively TRBD2 (6 bases). This CDR3 comprises 12 residues. Germline-derived CDR1 and CDR2 are SQVTM and ANQGSEA. Between the trimmed V and J ends, which lost 3 bases and 5 bases, there was a span of 8 bases. The CDR3 DNA sequence: TGCAGCGTTGAGGGGACTCACAATGAGCAGTTCTTC. This gives the protein CSVEGTHNEQFF.

The chain uses TRBV7-2 and TRBJ2-5; 14 positions agree with TRBD2. After removal of 6 bases from V and 4 bases from J, the junction contained 7 bases not matched to a gene. The CDR3 is 16 amino acids. In germline, CDR1 is SGHTA, CDR2 FQGNSA. CDR3 loop: CASRFGTSGSRETQYF. The CDR3 DNA sequence: TGTGCCAGCAGGTTTGGGACTAGCGGGAGTCGAGAGACCCAGTACTTC.

This chain connects TRBV6-1 to TRBJ2-3, with D maybe TRBD2 (6 bases). This CDR3 spans 15 amino acids. The V end lost 1 base, the J end lost 7 bases, and 15 bases lay between the germline ends. The germline CDR1 and CDR2 sequences are MNHNS and SASEGT. CDR3 DNA: TGTGCCAGCAGTGAAGGGGGACTTCCGTTCAATACGCAGTATTTT. Its translation is CASSEGGLPFNTQYF.

The rearrangement uses TRBV19 and TRBJ1-2; maybe TRBD1 (5 bases). V dropped 7 bases and J dropped 7 bases, with 16 bases sitting between them. The CDR3 spans 13 residues. Germline lookup yields CDR1 LNHDA and CDR2 SQIVND (reference sequence). CDR3 DNA: TGTGCCAGTAAAGTAGCAGGGATCCGTGGCTACACCTTC. This codes for CASKVAGIRGYTF.

To note about this clone: A junction boundary mismatches the germline segment, possibly from a read error. V usage is TRBV13 and J usage is TRBJ2-3; 7 bases agree with TRBD1. The CDR3 is 15 amino acids. Germline CDR1 PRHDT, CDR2 FYEKMQ (reference sequence). The CDR3 here is CASNLAGGGTDTQYF. For the CDR3, the DNA is TGTGCCAGCAACTTAGCAGGGGGTGGGACAGATACGCAGTATTTT.

This chain joins TRBV28 and TRBJ1-2, with TRBD1 as a possible D gene (5 bases). There are 13 residues in the CDR3. Trimming took 6 bases from V and 5 from J, leaving 13 bases between them. Germline V gene sequence: CDR1 MDHEN, CDR2 SYDVKM. For the CDR3, the DNA is TGTGCCAGCAGCCAGGGTGGGCGGTATGGCTACACCTTC. This sequence encodes CASSQGGRYGYTF.

On this clone itself: A read error may account for a junction end that differs from germline. J is TRBJ2-7 and V is TRBV19; 8 bases match TRBD1. This CDR3 comprises 12 residues. Looked up from germline, CDR1 is LNHDA and CDR2 is SQIVND (reference sequence). DNA for the CDR3: TGTGCCAGTAGTTCTGGACAGGGCGTTTGGGACTTC. It encodes CASSSGQGVWDF.

The J gene is TRBJ2-7, the V gene TRBV27, with D tentatively TRBD2 (5 bases). Germline CDR1 and CDR2: MNHEY and SMNVEV (reference sequence). The CDR3 covers 15 residues. V was cut by 2 bases and J by 12 bases, with 23 bases left in between. The CDR3 region is CASSLRGAATQAAYF. The DNA for the CDR3 is TGTGCCAGCAGTTTACGGGGAGCGGCGACCCAAGCCGCGTACTTC.

This clone was seen a handful of times. The chain couples TRBV5-1 to TRBJ2-5; D remains unclear. CDR1 and CDR2 (germline): SGHRS, YFSETQ. Trimming pared 0 bases from V and 5 bases from J, leaving 8 bases between. The CDR3 spans 13 residues. CDR3 nucleotide sequence: TGCGCCAGCAGCTTGGTCGTCGGGGAGACCCAGTACTTC. It translates to CASSLVVGETQYF.

Of note for this clone: The same CDR3 is also encoded by other DNA sequences in this sample. This rearrangement joins TRBV15 to TRBJ2-7, with D possibly TRBD1 on 6 matching bases. This CDR3 is 13 amino acids long. Per germline, CDR1 LNHNV and CDR2 YYDKDF (reference sequence). V lost 0 bases and J lost 3, with 6 bases in between. CDR3 nucleotide sequence: TGTGCCACCAGCAGAGACAGGGGCTACGAGCAGTACTTC. Translation gives CATSRDRGYEQYF.

This sequence joins TRBV21-1 and TRBJ2-7; the listed D gene, TRBD2, was not tested against the DNA. TRBV21-1 is classified as a pseudogene. The CDR3 spans 15 residues. CDR3 in amino acids: CASSYGLAGSYEQYF. For the CDR3, the DNA is TGTGCCAGCAGCTACGGACTAGCGGGCTCCTACGAGCAGTACTTC.

The chain has TRBV5-1 and TRBJ1-1, with D possibly being TRBD1 (5 bases). Germline assignment: CDR1 SGHRS and CDR2 YFSETQ. V gave up 0 bases and J gave up 5 bases, with 11 bases separating them. The CDR3 length is 14 residues. The CDR3 DNA reads as TGCGCCAGCAGCTTGGAGTGGGGCGGAACTGAAGCTTTCTTT. Protein sequence: CASSLEWGGTEAFF.

This clone was seen only once. The rearrangement joins TRBV5-6 to TRBJ1-3; 7 positions agree with TRBD1. Germline loops: CDR1 SGHDT, CDR2 YYEEEE. The V gene end was trimmed by 1 base and the J gene end by 0 bases; junction bases not matched to a gene: 7. This CDR3 spans 17 amino acids. The CDR3: CASSLRLTGSSGNTIYF. The DNA of the CDR3 is TGTGCCAGCAGCTTGCGACTGACAGGGTCCTCTGGAAACACCATATATTTT.

This chain joins TRBV3-1 (or the pseudogene TRBV3-2) and TRBJ2-7, with a possible D match to TRBD2 (5 bases). CDR1 and CDR2 from the germline V gene are LGHDT and YNNKEL (reference sequence). CDR3 length: 13 residues. Deletions cut 1 base from V and 6 bases from J, with 10 bases between. Here the CDR3 reads CASSQGSAGEQYF. The CDR3, as DNA: TGTGCCAGCAGCCAAGGGTCTGCGGGCGAGCAGTACTTC.

The CDR3 DNA follows: TGTGCCAGTAGTATATCAGGGTCCGGAAAACTGTTTTTT. This encodes CASSISGSGKLFF. The chain combines TRBV19 with TRBJ1-4, with a possible D match to TRBD1 (5 bases). This CDR3 spans 13 amino acids. V was shortened by 2 bases and J by 10 bases, with 11 bases between the two germline ends. The germline V gene has CDR1 LNHDA and CDR2 SQIVND (reference sequence).

The chain has TRBV4-3 and TRBJ1-4; D is uncertain. CDR3 length: 14 residues. Germline V lookup: CDR1 LGHNA, CDR2 YSLEER. Between the trimmed V and J ends, which lost 0 bases and 4 bases, there was a span of 6 bases. The DNA for the CDR3 is TGCGCCAGCAGCCAAGAGACTTTTAATGAAAAACTGTTTTTT. This translates into CASSQETFNEKLFF.

The rearrangement joins TRBV6-2 or TRBV6-3 to TRBJ1-6, with D possibly matching TRBD1 (5 bases). This CDR3 has 14 amino acids. With 2 bases removed from V and 7 bases from J, the gap between germline ends came to 9 bases. The V gene's germline CDR1 is MNHEY and CDR2 SVGEGT. Here the CDR3 reads CASSYMEGNSPLHF. CDR3 nucleotide sequence: TGTGCCAGCAGTTACATGGAGGGGAATTCACCCCTCCACTTT.

The chain has TRBV18 and TRBJ1-1; 10 nucleotides line up with TRBD1. CDR1 and CDR2 from the germline V gene are KGHSH and LQKENI. This CDR3 has 15 amino acids. V was clipped by 8 bases and J by 1 base; unmatched bases: 7. The CDR3 region has the DNA TGTGCCAGCGCAGGGACAGGGGACTCGAACACTGAAGCTTTCTTT. Its protein product is CASAGTGDSNTEAFF.

The J gene is TRBJ1-5, the V gene TRBV6-8, with a tentative D call TRBD1 (5 bases). Germline V gene sequence: CDR1 MNHGY, CDR2 SAAAGT. The length of the CDR3 is 18 residues. Trimming stripped 6 bases from V and 4 bases from J, with 25 bases between. Written as DNA, the CDR3 is TGTGCCAGCAGCCAGGAGAGGGAAGGGGCTCGGGGGAATCAGCCCCAGCATTTT. The encoded protein is CASSQEREGARGNQPQHF.

The rearrangement uses TRBV5-1 and TRBJ1-4; D is unclear. Per germline, CDR1 SGHRS and CDR2 YFSETQ. Between the trimmed V and J ends, which lost 4 bases and 7 bases, there was a span of 17 bases. The CDR3 loop spans 15 amino acids. CDR3: CASSPSGVDGEKLFF. CDR3 nucleotide sequence: TGCGCCAGCAGCCCGTCCGGGGTCGATGGTGAAAAACTGTTTTTT. Full variable domain (outside the CDR3, taken from reference TRBV5-1 and TRBJ1-4): KAGVTQTPRYLIKTRGQQVTLSCSPISGHRSVSWYQQTPGQGLQFLFEYFSETQRNKGNFPGRFSGRQFSNSRSEMNVSTLELGDSALYLCASSPSGVDGEKLFFGSGTQLSVL.

The chain is built from TRBV24-1 and TRBJ2-5; 9 bases line up with TRBD2. The junction had 7 bases not matched to a gene; V was cut back by 4 bases and J by 11 bases. The germline gives CDR1 KGHDR, CDR2 SFDVKD. CDR3 length equals 13 residues. The CDR3 nucleotides are TGTGCCACCAGTGAAACGACTAGCGGCCGGCAGTACTTC. This gives the protein CATSETTSGRQYF.

The chain links TRBV7-8 to TRBJ2-7; D remains unclear. The V end was cut by 6 bases, the J end by 1 base, with 16 bases between. The CDR3 loop spans 15 amino acids. CDR1 is SGHVS, CDR2 FQNEAQ, per germline. This CDR3 reads CASSLSPYASYEQYF. CDR3 nucleotide sequence: TGTGCCAGCAGTCTTAGTCCTTATGCTTCCTACGAGCAGTACTTC.

The genes are TRBV6-2 or TRBV6-3 and TRBJ2-3, with D tentatively TRBD2 (7 bases). Germline V gene lookup returns CDR1 MNHEY and CDR2 SVGEGT. The CDR3 spans 16 residues. V lost 3 bases, J lost 2 bases, and 15 bases lay in between. CDR3 amino acids: CASSYVGGGLTDTQYF. CDR3 DNA sequence: TGTGCCAGCAGTTATGTTGGCGGGGGCCTCACAGATACGCAGTATTTT.

The gene calls are TRBV6-5 and TRBJ1-1; D gene uncertain. This CDR3 contains 14 residues. Germline CDR1 and CDR2: MNHEY and SVGAGI. Between the trimmed V and J ends, which lost 6 bases and 3 bases, there was a span of 14 bases. CDR3 protein: CASRGSQVDTEAFF. Written as DNA, the CDR3 is TGTGCCAGCAGGGGTAGTCAGGTGGACACTGAAGCTTTCTTT.

This clone was counted between two and nine times. This chain links TRBV6-6 with TRBJ1-2; tentatively, D is TRBD1 (5 bases). Germline assignment: CDR1 MNHNY and CDR2 SVGAGI (reference sequence). V lost 7 bases and J lost 8, with 17 bases in between. There are 13 residues in the CDR3. The chain's CDR3 is CASIPLRGEGYTF. CDR3 nucleotides: TGTGCCAGCATTCCACTCCGGGGGGAAGGCTACACCTTC.